The source of this T cell receptor (beta chain) is a study of blood T cell repertoires in COVID-19. TCRdb's table, derived via immunoSEQ multiplex PCR, lists solely in-frame clones and lacks some. This sample has about 140,000 clones, with 80% to 90% found just once. Trimming removed 2 bases from V and 1 base from J, with 6 bases in between. The CDR3 is 14 residues long. Germline CDR1 KGHSH, CDR2 LQKENI. The source is a man in his forties or fifties who had recovered from COVID-19. Sample: peripheral blood. The chain recombines TRBV18 with TRBJ1-5; the D gene is possibly TRBD1 (6 bases). The CDR3 spells CASSPGQSNQPQHF. CDR3 coding DNA: TGTGCCAGCTCACCAGGACAGAGCAATCAGCCCCAGCATTTT.